Each of the 25 T cell receptor beta chains below was sequenced from the same sample in a study of shared clonotypes between healthy human individuals. This table comes from immunoSEQ multiplex PCR, and its TCRdb copy is limited to in-frame clones, with some not included. The sample holds about 580,000 clones, roughly 98% seen once. Naive CD8 cells comprised CD45RO-negative, CCR7-positively selected cells, excluding terminally differentiated effector memory CD45RA+ cells. Sample: naive CD8+ T cells sorted from blood. All receptors come from a man younger than 45 in good health.

This chain uses TRBV4-3 with TRBJ2-5, with D unclear. Germline V gene data show CDR1 as LGHNA and CDR2 as YSLEER. The CDR3 has 14 amino acids. With 1 base removed from V and 1 base from J, the gap between germline ends came to 7 bases. This CDR3 reads CASSQAGFQETQYF. For the CDR3, the DNA is TGCGCCAGCAGCCAAGCGGGTTTCCAAGAGACCCAGTACTTC.

The chain combines TRBV5-1 with TRBJ2-3, with 8 bases matching TRBD2. The V gene's germline CDR1 is SGHRS and CDR2 YFSETQ. V lost 0 bases to trimming and J lost 3 bases; unmatched junction nucleotides: 3. CDR3 length: 15 residues. The CDR3 is CASSLVVAGTDTQYF. CDR3 sequence (DNA): TGCGCCAGCAGCTTGGTAGTAGCGGGAACAGATACGCAGTATTTT. Full variable domain (outside the CDR3, taken from reference TRBV5-1 and TRBJ2-3): KAGVTQTPRYLIKTRGQQVTLSCSPISGHRSVSWYQQTPGQGLQFLFEYFSETQRNKGNFPGRFSGRQFSNSRSEMNVSTLELGDSALYLCASSLVVAGTDTQYFGPGTRLTVL.

This chain uses TRBV4-1 with TRBJ2-1; no clear D. CDR3 length equals 13 residues. Germline V CDR1 and CDR2: MGHRA, YSYEKL. The V and J ends lost 0 bases and 6 bases respectively, with 6 bases between them. The CDR3 region has the DNA TGCGCCAGCAGCCAAGATTCTAGCAATGAGCAGTTCTTC. Amino acids: CASSQDSSNEQFF.

The rearrangement uses TRBV7-9 and TRBJ2-3, with TRBD2 identical over 9 bases. Germline CDR1 is SEHNR and CDR2 is FQNEAQ (reference sequence). J was trimmed by 14 bases and V by 5 bases; bases with no gene match: 11. The CDR3 covers 13 residues. CDR3 in amino acids: CASSPDLAGFPYF. CDR3 sequence (DNA): TGTGCCAGCAGCCCGGATCTAGCGGGATTTCCGTATTTT.

This chain links TRBV9 with TRBJ2-2; TRBD2 aligns across 8 bases. The J segment lost 6 bases and the V segment lost 0 bases, leaving 7 bases of the junction unmatched. The CDR3 runs 16 residues. Germline V gives CDR1 SGDLS, CDR2 YYNGEE. The CDR3 coding sequence is TGTGCCAGCAGCGTAGATGGGACTAGTCTCGCCGGGGAGCTGTTTTTT. Protein sequence: CASSVDGTSLAGELFF.

The V call is TRBV5-5, the J call TRBJ2-1; 9 bases are shared with TRBD1. This CDR3 region has 14 residues. With 3 bases clipped from V and 6 bases from J, the junction kept 4 bases outside the gene matches. Germline assignment: CDR1 SGHKS and CDR2 YYEKEE (reference sequence). CDR3 bases: TGTGCCAGCAGCTCGGGACAGGGCTTCAATGAGCAGTTCTTC. Protein: CASSSGQGFNEQFF.

Concerning this clone: Other nucleotide sequences in the sample specify the same CDR3. The V and J genes are TRBV25-1 and TRBJ2-7; no clear D gene. The CDR3 consists of 10 residues. Trimming removed 8 bases from V and 4 bases from J, with 6 bases in between. The germline V gene encodes CDR1 MGHDK and CDR2 SYGVNS. For the CDR3, the DNA is TGTGCCAGCGGCGATTACGAGCAGTACTTC. Translating it yields CASGDYEQYF.

This chain joins TRBV7-9 and TRBJ1-1; 8 bases map to TRBD1. This CDR3 region has 12 residues. J lost 11 bases, V lost 6 bases, and 8 bases had no gene match. Germline assignment: CDR1 SEHNR and CDR2 FQNEAQ (reference sequence). Written as DNA, the CDR3 is TGTGCCAGCAGACCAGGGGGCATTGGGGCTTTCTTT. Translating gives CASRPGGIGAFF.

This clone was counted a single time. The V gene is TRBV11-3, the J gene TRBJ2-3; D gene unclear. V was shortened by 2 bases and J by 2 bases, with 2 bases between the two germline ends. This CDR3 is built from 12 residues. The germline V gene has CDR1 SGHNT and CDR2 YENEEA. The CDR3 nucleotides are TGTGCCAGCAGCTTATCCACAGATACGCAGTATTTT. Encoded protein: CASSLSTDTQYF.

The table lists this clone with a count of one. The junction differs from germline at one of its ends, possibly a read error. The chain employs TRBV6-1 and TRBJ1-1, with no clear D. Germline lookup yields CDR1 MNHNS and CDR2 SASEGT. This CDR3 is 14 amino acids long. CDR3 DNA: TGTGCCAGCAGGGAAGTCCGGGTGAACACTGAAGCTTTCTTT. Translation: CASREVRVNTEAFF.

This sequence joins TRBV2 and TRBJ1-1; possible D gene TRBD1, 6 bases. Deletions cut 6 bases from V and 10 bases from J, with 18 bases between. The CDR3 sequence is 13 residues long. The germline CDR1 and CDR2 sequences are SNHLY and FYNNEI. Written as DNA, the CDR3 is TGTGCCAGCAGGCATCGACAGGTCCGGGGAGCTTTCTTT. Amino acids: CASRHRQVRGAFF. Variable domain in full (rest from reference TRBV2 and TRBJ1-1): EPEVTQTPSHQVTQMGQEVILRCVPISNHLYFYWYRQILGQKVEFLVSFYNNEISEKSEIFDDQFSVERPDGSNFTLKIRSTKLEDSAMYFCASRHRQVRGAFFGQGTRLTVV.

There are a few counts of this clone. At the DNA level, this CDR3 is encoded by other sequences in the same sample as well. The chain uses TRBV11-2 and TRBJ2-3; D gene ambiguous. The CDR3 contains 14 residues. CDR1 and CDR2 (germline): SGHAT, FQNNGV. The V end lost 5 bases, the J end lost 2 bases, and 11 bases lay between the germline ends. CDR3 residues: CASSPGPYTDTQYF. The CDR3 coding sequence is TGTGCCAGCAGCCCTGGGCCTTACACAGATACGCAGTATTTT. The variable domain in full, completed from reference TRBV11-2 and TRBJ2-3, reads EAGVAQSPRYKIIEKRQSVAFWCNPISGHATLYWYQQILGQGPKLLIQFQNNGVVDDSQLPKDRFSAERLKGVDSTLKIQPAKLEDSAVYLCASSPGPYTDTQYFGPGTRLTVL.

Only one count was recorded for this clone. The chain is built from TRBV30 and TRBJ2-1; D uncertain. Trimming removed 1 base at V and 9 bases at J, with 13 bases between. There are 13 residues in the CDR3. Germline lookup yields CDR1 GTSNPN and CDR2 SVGIG (reference sequence). The CDR3 nucleotides read TGTGCCTGGAGTGAACTCTTTTTAGCTGAGCAGTTCTTC. Translating it yields CAWSELFLAEQFF.

In nucleotides, the CDR3 is TGTGCCAGCAGCGTAGCCGGCGGGGGCAGCACAGATACGCAGTATTTT. The encoded protein is CASSVAGGGSTDTQYF. V gene TRBV9 combines with J gene TRBJ2-3, with D perhaps TRBD2 (7 bases). The CDR3 covers 16 residues. Trimming took 0 bases from V and 0 from J, leaving 11 bases between them. CDR1 and CDR2 (germline): SGDLS, YYNGEE.

V gene TRBV19 combines with J gene TRBJ2-7, with 7 bases that match TRBD1. The CDR3 is made up of 14 amino acids. V trimming: 4 bases; J trimming: 0 bases; junction bases outside the gene matches: 3. Germline V gene sequence: CDR1 LNHDA, CDR2 SQIVND (reference sequence). The CDR3 loop reads CASSTAGGSYEQYF. DNA of the CDR3: TGTGCCAGTAGTACAGCAGGGGGCTCCTACGAGCAGTACTTC.

The chain carries TRBV4-1 and TRBJ1-1; D possibly corresponds to TRBD1 (5 bases). V was trimmed by 4 bases and J by 6 bases, leaving 15 bases between them. The V gene's germline CDR1 is MGHRA and CDR2 YSYEKL. This CDR3 contains 14 residues. The CDR3 is CASSLKPEGPEAFF. The CDR3 region has the DNA TGCGCCAGCAGCCTTAAACCGGAGGGACCTGAAGCTTTCTTT.

The gene calls are TRBV27 and TRBJ2-7, with D tentatively TRBD2 (5 bases). CDR3 length equals 16 residues. V was trimmed by 0 bases and J by 1 base, leaving 13 bases between them. Germline V CDR1 and CDR2: MNHEY, SMNVEV (reference sequence). The CDR3 bases are TGTGCCAGCAGTTTATCGGGCGTGGACTCATCCTACGAGCAGTACTTC. Protein: CASSLSGVDSSYEQYF.

The chain joins TRBV5-1 to TRBJ2-2; D might be TRBD1 (6 bases). The germline V gene encodes CDR1 SGHRS and CDR2 YFSETQ. The V and J ends lost 6 bases and 1 base respectively, with 13 bases between them. CDR3 length equals 15 residues. The CDR3: CASMSGQQNTGELFF. In nucleotides, the CDR3 is TGCGCCAGCATGTCCGGACAGCAGAACACCGGGGAGCTGTTTTTT.

The V and J genes are TRBV7-8 and TRBJ1-3; no reliable D call. The CDR3 runs to 12 residues. Germline assignment: CDR1 SGHVS and CDR2 FQNEAQ. Deletions cut 1 base from V and 4 bases from J, with 2 bases between. CDR3 bases: TGTGCCAGCAGCTTAGTAGGAAACACCATATATTTT. This codes for CASSLVGNTIYF.

The rearrangement uses TRBV7-9 and TRBJ2-1; 7 bases align to TRBD1. CDR1 is SEHNR and CDR2 is FQNEAQ in the germline V gene (reference sequence). Trimming took 4 bases from V and 0 from J; bases not matched to a gene: 12. This CDR3 region has 18 residues. CDR3 residues: CASSYNSETGSSYNEQFF. CDR3 sequence (DNA): TGTGCCAGCAGCTACAACAGTGAGACAGGGAGCTCCTACAATGAGCAGTTCTTC.

The J gene is TRBJ2-1, the V gene TRBV29-1, with TRBD1 as a possible D gene (6 bases). The CDR3 length is 13 residues. Germline V gene lookup returns CDR1 SQVTM and CDR2 ANQGSEA. The CDR3 coding sequence is TGCACCATCAACCAGGGGACCCACAATGAGCAGTTCTTC. This sequence encodes CTINQGTHNEQFF.

A remark on this clone: Other DNA sequences of this sample code for an identical CDR3. This sequence joins TRBV29-1 and TRBJ2-7, with D possibly matching TRBD2 (5 bases). CDR1 is SQVTM, CDR2 ANQGSEA, per germline. V lost 0 bases and J 4 bases, leaving 10 bases between the germline ends. There are 13 residues in the CDR3. This CDR3 reads CSVEEREGYEQYF. In DNA, the CDR3 is TGCAGCGTTGAAGAGAGGGAAGGATACGAGCAGTACTTC.

The chain couples TRBV29-1 to TRBJ2-3; 12 nucleotides align to TRBD2. CDR3 length: 16 amino acids. The V gene end was trimmed by 4 bases and the J gene end by 4 bases; junction bases not matched to a gene: 9. Germline V CDR1 and CDR2: SQVTM, ANQGSEA. The CDR3 sequence: CSVVLRLAGVPDTQYF. In DNA form, the CDR3 reads TGCAGCGTTGTTTTGAGACTAGCGGGAGTACCAGATACGCAGTATTTT.

The chain uses TRBV6-1 and TRBJ1-5, with 8 bases fitting TRBD1. Germline V gene data show CDR1 as MNHNS and CDR2 as SASEGT. The CDR3 has 15 amino acids. J was trimmed by 5 bases and V by 6 bases; bases with no gene match: 9. Written as DNA, the CDR3 is TGTGCCAGCAGGATGGAAGGACAGGGATATCAGCCCCAGCATTTT. This encodes CASRMEGQGYQPQHF.

V is TRBV5-4 and J is TRBJ2-3, with D possibly called TRBD1 or TRBD2 (5 bases each). The V end lost 3 bases, the J end lost 4 bases, and 9 bases lay between the germline ends. Germline loops: CDR1 SGHNT, CDR2 YYREEE (reference sequence). The CDR3 sequence is 13 residues long. CDR3 bases: TGTGCCAGCAGCTCGAGGGGTGCAGATACGCAGTATTTT. Protein product: CASSSRGADTQYF.